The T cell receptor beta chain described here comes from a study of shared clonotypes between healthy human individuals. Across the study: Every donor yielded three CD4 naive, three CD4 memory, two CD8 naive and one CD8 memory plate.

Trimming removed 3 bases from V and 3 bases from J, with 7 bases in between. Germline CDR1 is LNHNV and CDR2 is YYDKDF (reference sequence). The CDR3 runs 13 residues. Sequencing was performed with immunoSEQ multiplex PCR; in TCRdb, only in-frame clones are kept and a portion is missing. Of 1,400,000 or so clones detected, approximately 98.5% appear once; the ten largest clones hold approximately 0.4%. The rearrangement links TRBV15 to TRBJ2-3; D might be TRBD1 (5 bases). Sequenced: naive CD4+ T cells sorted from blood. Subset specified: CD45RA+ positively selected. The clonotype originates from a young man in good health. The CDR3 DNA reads TGTGCCACCAGCAGGGACATAACAGATACGCAGTATTTT. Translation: CATSRDITDTQYF.